The 32 T cell receptor beta chains listed next were all sequenced from one sample in a study of a mutant IDH1 vaccine in newly diagnosed glioma. Data came from immunoSEQ multiplex PCR; TCRdb stores just in-frame clones and leaves some out. The repertoire holds nearly 30,000 clones, with around 90% as singletons. No antigen has been assigned to these receptors. Time point given: week 5, during vaccination. Mutant IDH1 20-mer peptide, at 300 ug, made up each vaccine dose, with topical imiquimod. Material: peripheral blood mononuclear cells (PBMCs), obtained from a glioma patient whose treatment included an IDH1 peptide vaccine. The receptor set was obtained from a woman aged 40 to 50 with glioma. Some clones in this sample may be carry-over from other donors' samples.

The chain links TRBV4-2 to TRBJ2-7; D not certain. The ends were cut back, 4 bases at V and 7 bases at J, with 14 bases in the middle. The germline V gene encodes CDR1 LGHNA and CDR2 YNFKEQ. This CDR3 has 13 residues. The CDR3 loop reads CASSLVQAREQYF. CDR3 in DNA: TGTGCCAGCAGCCTCGTTCAGGCTAGGGAGCAGTACTTC.

This clone turned up a few times. For the CDR3, the DNA is TGTGCCACCGGGTGGGGTCAGCCCCAGCATTTT. Amino acid sequence: CATGWGQPQHF. The V gene is TRBV28, the J gene TRBJ1-5; D ambiguous. Germline CDR1 and CDR2: MDHEN and SYDVKM. V lost 10 bases and J 6 bases, leaving 10 bases between the germline ends. This CDR3 contains 11 residues.

The chain joins TRBV4-1 to TRBJ2-5; 7 positions match TRBD2. Trimming at V came to 0 bases and at J to 3 bases, leaving 4 bases not matched to a gene. This CDR3 has 15 amino acids. Germline V gene sequence: CDR1 MGHRA, CDR2 YSYEKL. CDR3 region: CASSQDGAGKETQYF. The CDR3, as DNA: TGCGCCAGCAGCCAAGACGGAGCGGGAAAAGAGACCCAGTACTTC.

The CDR3 sequence is CASSPLRDPPRELFF. CDR3 coding DNA: TGCGCCAGCAGCCCGCTCCGGGACCCCCCCAGGGAGCTGTTTTTT. This chain joins TRBV5-1 and TRBJ2-2; perhaps D is TRBD1 or TRBD2 (5 bases each). The CDR3 loop spans 15 amino acids. Germline CDR1 and CDR2: SGHRS and YFSETQ. V was pared by 4 bases and J by 9 bases, with 19 bases between. The full variable domain, rest sourced from reference TRBV5-1 and TRBJ2-2, is KAGVTQTPRYLIKTRGQQVTLSCSPISGHRSVSWYQQTPGQGLQFLFEYFSETQRNKGNFPGRFSGRQFSNSRSEMNVSTLELGDSALYLCASSPLRDPPRELFFGEGSRLTVL.

This chain connects TRBV19 to TRBJ1-4; no clear D gene. V shed 3 bases and J shed 4 bases, with 15 bases lying between them. This CDR3 is built from 16 residues. Germline lookup yields CDR1 LNHDA and CDR2 SQIVND (reference sequence). For the CDR3, the DNA is TGTGCCAGTAGTATCTCTGCCGGACGGAGTAATGAAAAACTGTTTTTT. Protein sequence: CASSISAGRSNEKLFF.

The V gene is TRBV4-1, the J gene TRBJ1-1, with D unresolved. The V gene's germline CDR1 is MGHRA and CDR2 YSYEKL. There are 14 residues in the CDR3. Trimming shortened V by 2 bases and J by 3 bases, and 10 bases separated the two germline ends. The CDR3 loop is CASSQPHGDTEAFF. The CDR3 bases are TGCGCCAGCAGCCAACCTCATGGGGACACTGAAGCTTTCTTT.

This chain links TRBV9 with TRBJ2-2, with a possible D match to TRBD1 (5 bases). Germline CDR1 and CDR2: SGDLS and YYNGEE. The CDR3 has 16 amino acids. V was shortened by 1 base and J by 6 bases, with 16 bases between the two germline ends. The CDR3 loop is CASSVRQYLGSGELFF. The CDR3 DNA reads as TGTGCCAGCAGCGTAAGACAGTATCTCGGGTCCGGGGAGCTGTTTTTT.

The J gene is TRBJ2-3, the V gene TRBV7-2; D gene uncertain. Trimming removed 4 bases at V and 2 bases at J, with 7 bases between. The CDR3 consists of 13 residues. Germline values: CDR1 SGHTA, CDR2 FQGNSA. This CDR3 is CASSSSPTDTQYF. DNA for the CDR3: TGTGCCAGCAGCTCTTCGCCCACAGATACGCAGTATTTT.

This chain links TRBV28 with TRBJ2-1, with D perhaps being TRBD1 or TRBD2 (5 bases each). The V gene's germline CDR1 is MDHEN and CDR2 SYDVKM. This CDR3 is built from 15 residues. V gave up 2 bases and J gave up 9 bases, with 17 bases separating them. This CDR3 reads CASSLRSGLGGEQFF. The CDR3 DNA reads as TGTGCCAGCAGTTTAAGGTCGGGGCTAGGAGGTGAGCAGTTCTTC.

Written as DNA, the CDR3 is TGTGCCAGCAGTTTCCGTGGGGGGGGAACTGAAGCTTTCTTT. This encodes CASSFRGGGTEAFF. The V call is TRBV27, the J call TRBJ1-1; D might be TRBD1 (5 bases). CDR1 and CDR2 from the germline V gene are MNHEY and SMNVEV (reference sequence). This CDR3 is 14 amino acids long. The V end was cut by 3 bases, the J end by 5 bases, with 13 bases between.

This chain links TRBV11-2 with TRBJ2-2; D is unresolved. The CDR3 has 15 residues. Trimming pared 5 bases from V and 7 bases from J, leaving 17 bases between. Germline-derived CDR1 and CDR2 are SGHAT and FQNNGV. CDR3 region: CASSPQILAVGELFF. CDR3 nucleotides: TGTGCCAGCAGCCCCCAAATTTTGGCGGTCGGGGAGCTGTTTTTT.

This clone was detected a few times. This CDR3 is CASSQEGREREQFF. DNA of the CDR3: TGCGCCAGCAGCCAAGAAGGGCGGGAACGTGAGCAGTTCTTC. V usage is TRBV4-3 and J usage is TRBJ2-1; possibly TRBD2 for D (6 bases). Trimming pared 0 bases from V and 9 bases from J, leaving 12 bases between. The CDR3 consists of 14 residues. From germline, CDR1 is LGHNA and CDR2 YSLEER.

This clone turned up a few times. The CDR3: CASSPNSDGLESYEQYF. The DNA for the CDR3 is TGCGCCAGCAGCCCTAATTCAGACGGGCTCGAATCCTACGAGCAGTACTTC. The chain couples TRBV5-1 to TRBJ2-7; D not certain. V was pared by 4 bases and J by 1 base, with 21 bases between. This CDR3 is built from 17 residues. Germline V lookup: CDR1 SGHRS, CDR2 YFSETQ.

The genes are TRBV7-9 and TRBJ2-1, with 9 bases lining up with TRBD1. The CDR3 is 16 residues long. J gave up 5 bases and V 5 bases, and 10 bases lay outside the gene matches. Germline values: CDR1 SEHNR, CDR2 FQNEAQ (reference sequence). As DNA, the CDR3 is TGTGCCAGCAGCCCGGACAGGGGTGGGGAAGACAATGAGCAGTTCTTC. This translates into CASSPDRGGEDNEQFF.

The chain joins TRBV7-6 to TRBJ2-1; 14 positions agree with TRBD2. After removal of 4 bases from V and 9 bases from J, the junction contained 8 bases not matched to a gene. Germline V lookup: CDR1 SGHVS, CDR2 FNYEAQ. This CDR3 has 16 residues. The CDR3 region is CASSYRLAGGPVEQFF. CDR3 coding DNA: TGTGCCAGCAGCTATCGACTAGCGGGGGGGCCGGTTGAGCAGTTCTTC.

This chain links TRBV6-6 with TRBJ1-1, with D unclear. Trimming cost V 1 base and J 3 bases, with 9 bases left between them. The germline V gene encodes CDR1 MNHNY and CDR2 SVGAGI (reference sequence). The CDR3 has 14 amino acids. CDR3 sequence: CASSYYPGYTEAFF. Written as DNA, the CDR3 is TGTGCCAGCAGTTACTATCCGGGGTACACTGAAGCTTTCTTT.

The genes are TRBV4-3 and TRBJ2-1; a possible D gene is TRBD2 (7 bases). The CDR3 runs 16 residues. Germline V gene lookup returns CDR1 LGHNA and CDR2 YSLEER. V was pared by 3 bases and J by 9 bases, with 21 bases between. DNA for the CDR3: TGCGCCAGCAGCCACGAGGCGGGGGCCGCGGAGGGTGAGCAGTTCTTC. This gives the protein CASSHEAGAAEGEQFF.

The chain joins TRBV7-9 to TRBJ2-3; TRBD1 agrees at 8 bases. This CDR3 is 15 amino acids long. V was clipped by 5 bases and J by 2 bases; unmatched bases: 6. From germline, CDR1 is SEHNR and CDR2 FQNEAQ (reference sequence). The CDR3 DNA sequence: TGTGCCAGCAGCCCCAGGACAGGGACCACAGATACGCAGTATTTT. This translates into CASSPRTGTTDTQYF. Based on the CDR3 plus reference TRBV7-9 and TRBJ2-3, the full variable domain is DTGVSQNPRHKITKRGQNVTFRCDPISEHNRLYWYRQTLGQGPEFLTYFQNEAQLEKSRLLSDRFSAERPKGSFSTLEIQRTEQGDSAMYLCASSPRTGTTDTQYFGPGTRLTVL.

The chain is built from TRBV5-6 and TRBJ2-2; no definite D call. Germline CDR1 reads SGHDT; CDR2 reads YYEEEE. This CDR3 contains 11 residues. V lost 3 bases and J 7 bases, leaving 4 bases between the germline ends. CDR3 residues: CASSWGGELFF. Written as DNA, the CDR3 is TGTGCCAGCAGCTGGGGCGGGGAGCTGTTTTTT.

The V gene is TRBV28, the J gene TRBJ1-1, with D perhaps matching TRBD1 (5 bases). The CDR3 is 15 amino acids. Germline assignment: CDR1 MDHEN and CDR2 SYDVKM. V gave up 0 bases and J gave up 3 bases, with 11 bases separating them. In nucleotides, the CDR3 is TGTGCCAGCAGTTTATGGGCAGGGTGGGACACTGAAGCTTTCTTT. Translation gives CASSLWAGWDTEAFF.

This chain connects TRBV6-5 to TRBJ1-5; no definite D call. Looked up from germline, CDR1 is MNHEY and CDR2 is SVGAGI. Between the trimmed V and J ends, which lost 2 bases and 3 bases, there was a span of 8 bases. This CDR3 has 14 residues. The CDR3 region is CASSYRRFNQPQHF. The CDR3 nucleotides are TGTGCCAGCAGTTACCGGCGGTTCAATCAGCCCCAGCATTTT.

DNA of the CDR3: TGTGCCAGCAGCTTAGGGGGGACCGGGGAGCTGTTTTTT. Protein: CASSLGGTGELFF. The chain employs TRBV11-2 and TRBJ2-2; either TRBD1 or TRBD2 may fit D (5 bases each). This CDR3 region has 13 residues. CDR1 is SGHAT, CDR2 FQNNGV, per germline. V lost 1 base and J 5 bases, leaving 5 bases between the germline ends.

The rearrangement uses TRBV7-6 and TRBJ1-2; D perhaps matches TRBD1 (6 bases). The germline CDR1 and CDR2 sequences are SGHVS and FNYEAQ. The CDR3 loop spans 18 amino acids. V was cut by 0 bases and J by 5 bases, with 22 bases left in between. As DNA, the CDR3 is TGTGCCAGCAGCTTAGCTGGTAGGAGGCAGGGGAACGAGTATGGCTACACCTTC. Protein product: CASSLAGRRQGNEYGYTF.

The gene calls are TRBV9 and TRBJ2-7; possible D gene TRBD2, 6 bases. The germline V gene has CDR1 SGDLS and CDR2 YYNGEE. Trimming removed 10 bases from V and 0 bases from J, with 20 bases in between. CDR3 length: 15 residues. The CDR3 DNA follows: TGTGCCTCTGCGCCGAGCGGGCATAGCTCCTACGAGCAGTACTTC. This gives the protein CASAPSGHSSYEQYF.

This clone has just a few counts. This chain joins TRBV28 and TRBJ1-3, with 7 bases lining up with TRBD1. The V segment lost 8 bases and the J segment 2 bases; nucleotides outside the gene matches: 12. The CDR3 is 16 amino acids. CDR1 and CDR2 (germline): MDHEN, SYDVKM. The CDR3 DNA follows: TGTGCCAGCGGGCGCCCGATGACAGGGACTGGAAACACCATATATTTT. Its protein product is CASGRPMTGTGNTIYF.

The chain couples TRBV7-2 to TRBJ1-2; 7 nucleotides line up with TRBD1. The V gene end was trimmed by 2 bases and the J gene end by 8 bases; junction bases not matched to a gene: 11. Germline V lookup: CDR1 SGHTA, CDR2 FQGNSA. The CDR3 has 15 residues. This CDR3 reads CASSLRGQLLVGYTF. The CDR3 coding sequence is TGTGCCAGCAGCTTAAGGGGACAGCTATTGGTCGGCTACACCTTC.

This clone is a singleton in its sample. This sequence joins TRBV9 and TRBJ1-4, with D hard to call. Germline V gene sequence: CDR1 SGDLS, CDR2 YYNGEE. V shed 0 bases and J shed 4 bases, with 10 bases lying between them. This CDR3 has 15 amino acids. The CDR3 region has the DNA TGTGCCAGCAGCGTAGGTGGAGGCTTTAATGAAAAACTGTTTTTT. It yields the protein CASSVGGGFNEKLFF.

In this sample, this clone turned up once. The rearrangement joins TRBV19 to TRBJ1-1, with 9 bases identical to TRBD1. This CDR3 comprises 11 residues. CDR1 and CDR2 (germline): LNHDA, SQIVND (reference sequence). J was trimmed by 5 bases and V by 10 bases; bases with no gene match: 2. CDR3 region: CATDRGTEAFF. Written as DNA, the CDR3 is TGTGCCACGGACAGGGGAACTGAAGCTTTCTTT.

This chain joins TRBV6-5 and TRBJ2-1; no firm D call. Trimming pared 0 bases from V and 7 bases from J, leaving 7 bases between. Germline V gene data show CDR1 as MNHEY and CDR2 as SVGAGI. This CDR3 comprises 13 residues. The CDR3 loop reads CASSYSIKNEQFF. The CDR3 region has the DNA TGTGCCAGCAGTTACTCGATTAAAAATGAGCAGTTCTTC.

The chain employs TRBV6-1 and TRBJ2-4, with D perhaps matching TRBD2 (5 bases). CDR3 size: 16 residues. Germline CDR1 and CDR2: MNHNS and SASEGT. V was clipped by 4 bases and J by 1 base, with 14 bases between them. The CDR3 nucleotides read TGTGCCAGCAGTGCTCGGTCGGGATGGGCCAAAAACATTCAGTACTTC. This encodes CASSARSGWAKNIQYF.

The chain joins TRBV7-8 to TRBJ2-5; TRBD1 is a possible D gene (6 bases). The CDR3 runs to 14 residues. Per the germline V gene, CDR1 is SGHVS and CDR2 is FQNEAQ. V gave up 5 bases and J gave up 2 bases, with 12 bases separating them. The CDR3 region is CASSPRTAQETQYF. For the CDR3, the DNA is TGTGCCAGCAGCCCGCGGACAGCGCAAGAGACCCAGTACTTC.

This clone came up once. This chain links TRBV6-5 with TRBJ1-1; no clear D. V dropped 5 bases and J dropped 5 bases, with 15 bases sitting between them. CDR1 and CDR2 (germline): MNHEY, SVGAGI. CDR3 length: 14 amino acids. The DNA for the CDR3 is TGTGCCAGCAGTAAAGGAAACGCTTGGACTGAAGCTTTCTTT. Residues: CASSKGNAWTEAFF.